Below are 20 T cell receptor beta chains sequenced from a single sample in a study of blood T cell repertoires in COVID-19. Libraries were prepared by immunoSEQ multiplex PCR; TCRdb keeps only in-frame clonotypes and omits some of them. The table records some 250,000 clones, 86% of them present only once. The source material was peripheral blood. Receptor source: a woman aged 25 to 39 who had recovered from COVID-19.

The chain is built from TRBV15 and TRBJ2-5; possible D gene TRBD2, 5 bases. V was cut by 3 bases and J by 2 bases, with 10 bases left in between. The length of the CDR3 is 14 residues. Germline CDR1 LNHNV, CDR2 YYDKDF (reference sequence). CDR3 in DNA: TGTGCCACCAGCAGGGCGGGCTCACAAGAGACCCAGTACTTC. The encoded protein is CATSRAGSQETQYF.

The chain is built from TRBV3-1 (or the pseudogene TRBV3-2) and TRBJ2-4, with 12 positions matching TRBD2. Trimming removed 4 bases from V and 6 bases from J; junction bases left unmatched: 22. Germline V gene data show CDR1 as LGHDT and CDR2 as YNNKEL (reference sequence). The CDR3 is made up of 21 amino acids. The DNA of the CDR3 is TGTGCCAGCAGCCCCGACCCAGTAATCACTCTAGCGGGGGGGCAGGGAAACATTCAGTACTTC. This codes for CASSPDPVITLAGGQGNIQYF.

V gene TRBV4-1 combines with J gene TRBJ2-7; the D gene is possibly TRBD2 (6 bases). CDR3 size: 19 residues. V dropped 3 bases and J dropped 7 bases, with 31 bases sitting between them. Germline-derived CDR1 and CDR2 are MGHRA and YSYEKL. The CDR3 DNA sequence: TGCGCCAGCAGCCATATAGGAGGGGTCGCTTCGGATCCTTGGGGGGAGCAGTACTTC. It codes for CASSHIGGVASDPWGEQYF.

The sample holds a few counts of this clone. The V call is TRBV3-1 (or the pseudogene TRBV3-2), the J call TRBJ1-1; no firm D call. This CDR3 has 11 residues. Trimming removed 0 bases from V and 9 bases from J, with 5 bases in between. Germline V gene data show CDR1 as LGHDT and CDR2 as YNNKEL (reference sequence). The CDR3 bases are TGTGCCAGCAGCCAAGATCTCCAAGCTTTCTTT. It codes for CASSQDLQAFF.

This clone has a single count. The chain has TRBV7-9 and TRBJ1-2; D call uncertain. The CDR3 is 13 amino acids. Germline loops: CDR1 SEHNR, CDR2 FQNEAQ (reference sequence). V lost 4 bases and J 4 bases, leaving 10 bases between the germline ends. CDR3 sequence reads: CASSSPVFYGYTF. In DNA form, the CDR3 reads TGTGCCAGCAGCTCCCCAGTATTCTATGGCTACACCTTC.

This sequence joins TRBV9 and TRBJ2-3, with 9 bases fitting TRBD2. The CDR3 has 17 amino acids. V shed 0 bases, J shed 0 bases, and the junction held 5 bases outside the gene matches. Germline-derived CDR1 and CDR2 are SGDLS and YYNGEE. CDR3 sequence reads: CASSVASGALSTDTQYF. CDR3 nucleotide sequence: TGTGCCAGCAGCGTAGCTAGCGGGGCCTTAAGCACAGATACGCAGTATTTT.

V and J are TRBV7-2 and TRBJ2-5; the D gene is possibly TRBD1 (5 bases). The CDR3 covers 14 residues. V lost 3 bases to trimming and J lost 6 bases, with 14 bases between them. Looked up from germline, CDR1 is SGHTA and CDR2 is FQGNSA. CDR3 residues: CASSFGQGRKTQYF. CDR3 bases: TGTGCCAGCAGCTTTGGGCAGGGCAGGAAGACCCAGTACTTC.

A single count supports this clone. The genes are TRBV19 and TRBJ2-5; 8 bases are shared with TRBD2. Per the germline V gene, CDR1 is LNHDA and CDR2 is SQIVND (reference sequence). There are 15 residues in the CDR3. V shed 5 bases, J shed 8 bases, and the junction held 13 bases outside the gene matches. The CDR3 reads CASSSVAGLGKTQYF. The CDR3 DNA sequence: TGTGCCAGTAGTTCCGTAGCGGGGTTAGGCAAAACCCAGTACTTC. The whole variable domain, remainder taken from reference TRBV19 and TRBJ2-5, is DGGITQSPKYLFRKEGQNVTLSCEQNLNHDAMYWYRQDPGQGLRLIYYSQIVNDFQKGDIAEGYSVSREKKESFPLTVTSAQKNPTAFYLCASSSVAGLGKTQYFGPGTRLLVL.

The DNA of the CDR3 is TGTGCCAGCAGCTTCCGGGACAGGCTCCCCTACGAGCAGTACTTC. Translation gives CASSFRDRLPYEQYF. The chain employs TRBV7-2 and TRBJ2-7, with 8 positions matching TRBD1. Germline trimming cut 3 bases from V and 2 bases from J; bases unmatched to any gene: 6. This CDR3 is built from 15 residues. Germline V gene sequence: CDR1 SGHTA, CDR2 FQGNSA.

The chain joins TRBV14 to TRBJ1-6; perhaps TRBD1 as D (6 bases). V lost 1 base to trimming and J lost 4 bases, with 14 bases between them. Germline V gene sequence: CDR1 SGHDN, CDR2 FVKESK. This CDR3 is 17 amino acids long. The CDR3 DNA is TGTGCCAGCAGCCAAGCTGGAAGAGGGGGTTATAATTCACCCCTCCACTTT. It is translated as CASSQAGRGGYNSPLHF.

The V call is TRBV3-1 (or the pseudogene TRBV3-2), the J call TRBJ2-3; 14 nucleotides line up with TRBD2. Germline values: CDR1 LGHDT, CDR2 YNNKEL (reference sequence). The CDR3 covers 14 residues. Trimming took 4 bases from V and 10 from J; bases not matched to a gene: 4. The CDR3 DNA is TGTGCCAGCAGCCTACAGACTAGCGGGGGGGCGCAGTATTTT. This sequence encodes CASSLQTSGGAQYF.

CDR3 nucleotides: TGTGCCAGCAGCGCCCGATCAGGGGGCGGATACGAGCAGTACTTC. Translated: CASSARSGGGYEQYF. The chain has TRBV9 and TRBJ2-7, with TRBD1 identical over 8 bases. Trimming took 3 bases from V and 4 from J; bases not matched to a gene: 9. The germline CDR1 and CDR2 sequences are SGDLS and YYNGEE. There are 15 residues in the CDR3.

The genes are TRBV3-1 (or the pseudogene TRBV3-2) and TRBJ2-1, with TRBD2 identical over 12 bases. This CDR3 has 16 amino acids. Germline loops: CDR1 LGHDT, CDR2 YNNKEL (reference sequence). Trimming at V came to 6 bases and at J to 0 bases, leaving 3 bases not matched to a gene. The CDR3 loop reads CASSELAGGSYNEQFF. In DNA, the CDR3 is TGTGCCAGCAGTGAACTAGCGGGGGGCTCCTACAATGAGCAGTTCTTC.

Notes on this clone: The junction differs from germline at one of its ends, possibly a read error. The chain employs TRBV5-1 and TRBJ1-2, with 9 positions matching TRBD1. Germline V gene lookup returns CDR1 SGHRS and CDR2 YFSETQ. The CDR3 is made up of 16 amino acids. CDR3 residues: CANSLFLRDRAKGYTF. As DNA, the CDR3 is TGCGCCAACAGCTTGTTTTTGCGGGACAGGGCGAAAGGCTACACCTTC.

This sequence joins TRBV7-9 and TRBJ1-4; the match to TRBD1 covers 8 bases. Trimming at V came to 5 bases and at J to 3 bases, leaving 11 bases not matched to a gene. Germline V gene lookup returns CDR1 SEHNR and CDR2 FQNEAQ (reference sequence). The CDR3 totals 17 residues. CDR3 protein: CASSGERQGRSNEKLFF. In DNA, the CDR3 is TGTGCCAGCAGCGGCGAGAGACAGGGGCGGTCTAATGAAAAACTGTTTTTT.

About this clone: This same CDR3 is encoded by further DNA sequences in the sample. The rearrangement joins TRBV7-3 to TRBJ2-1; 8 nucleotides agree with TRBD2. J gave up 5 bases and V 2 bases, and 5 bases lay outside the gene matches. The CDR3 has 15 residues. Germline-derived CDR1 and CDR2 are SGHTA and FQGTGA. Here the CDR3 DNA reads TGTGCCAGCAGCTTACGTCGGGGGGGTAACAATGAGCAGTTCTTC. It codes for CASSLRRGGNNEQFF. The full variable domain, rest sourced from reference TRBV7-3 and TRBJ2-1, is GAGVSQTPSNKVTEKGKYVELRCDPISGHTALYWYRQSLGQGPEFLIYFQGTGAADDSGLPNDRFFAVRPEGSVSTLKIQRTERGDSAVYLCASSLRRGGNNEQFFGPGTRLTVL.

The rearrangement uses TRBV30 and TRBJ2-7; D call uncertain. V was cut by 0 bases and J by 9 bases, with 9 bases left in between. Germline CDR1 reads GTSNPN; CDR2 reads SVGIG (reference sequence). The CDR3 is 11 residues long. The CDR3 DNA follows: TGTGCCTGGAGTGTACTTCGGGTGCAGTACTTC. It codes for CAWSVLRVQYF.

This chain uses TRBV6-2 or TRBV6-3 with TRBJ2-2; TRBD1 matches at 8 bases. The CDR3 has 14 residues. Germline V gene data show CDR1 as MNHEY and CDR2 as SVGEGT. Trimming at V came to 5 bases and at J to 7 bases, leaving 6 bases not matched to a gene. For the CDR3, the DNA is TGTGCCAGCAGTGACACAGGGGGTCGCGGGGAGCTGTTTTTT. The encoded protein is CASSDTGGRGELFF.

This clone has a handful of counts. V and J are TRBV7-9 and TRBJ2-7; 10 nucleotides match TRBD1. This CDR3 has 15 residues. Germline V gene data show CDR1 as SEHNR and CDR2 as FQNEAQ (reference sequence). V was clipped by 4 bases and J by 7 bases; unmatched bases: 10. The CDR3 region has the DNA TGTGCCAGCAGCTCTTTCCGGGACAGGGGCCTGGAGCAGTACTTC. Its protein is CASSSFRDRGLEQYF.

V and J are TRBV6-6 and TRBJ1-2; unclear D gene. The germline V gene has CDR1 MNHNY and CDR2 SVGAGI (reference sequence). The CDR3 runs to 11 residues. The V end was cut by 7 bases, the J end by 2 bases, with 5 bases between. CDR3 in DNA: TGTGCCAGCACCGAGAACTATGGCTACACCTTC. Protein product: CASTENYGYTF.